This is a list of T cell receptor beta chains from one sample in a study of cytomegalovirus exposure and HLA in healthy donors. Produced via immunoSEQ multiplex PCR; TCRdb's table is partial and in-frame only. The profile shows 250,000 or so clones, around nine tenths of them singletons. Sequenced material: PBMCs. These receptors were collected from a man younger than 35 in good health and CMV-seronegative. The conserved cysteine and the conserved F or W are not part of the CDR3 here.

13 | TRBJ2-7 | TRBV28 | ASSPGLAGRYEQY
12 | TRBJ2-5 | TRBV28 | ASSHRDYQETQY
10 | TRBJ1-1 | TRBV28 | ATGRGSTEAF
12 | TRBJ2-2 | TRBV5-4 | ASRRTGATGELF
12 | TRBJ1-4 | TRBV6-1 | ASSVTGGNEKLF
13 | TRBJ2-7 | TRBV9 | ASSVEGTPTYEQY
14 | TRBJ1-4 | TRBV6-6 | ASRKNRRATNEKLF
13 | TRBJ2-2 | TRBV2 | ASSADRAGTGELF
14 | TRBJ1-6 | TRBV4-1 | ASSQAGGSYNSPLH
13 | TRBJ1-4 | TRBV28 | ASSLWVGAFEKLF
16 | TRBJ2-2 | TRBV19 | ASSIGPIRGGNTGELF
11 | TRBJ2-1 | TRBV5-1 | ASSLNRGNEQF
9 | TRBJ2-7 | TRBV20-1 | SARAVIEQY
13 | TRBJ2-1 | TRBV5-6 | ASSLVLGQANEQF
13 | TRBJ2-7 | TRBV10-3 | AISETPAGVNEQY
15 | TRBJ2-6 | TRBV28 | ASGIAGRGSGANVLT
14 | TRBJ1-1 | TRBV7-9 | ASSLRQGARKGEAF
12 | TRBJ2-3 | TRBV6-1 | ASRGGLVTDTQY
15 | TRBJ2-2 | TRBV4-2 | ASSQKHRQENTGELF
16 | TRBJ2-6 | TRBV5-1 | ASSWSTGSTSGANVLT
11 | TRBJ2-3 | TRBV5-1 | ASSLAGTDTQY
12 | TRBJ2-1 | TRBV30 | AWSRTSGYNEQF
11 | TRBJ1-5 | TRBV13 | ASSSRRDLPQH
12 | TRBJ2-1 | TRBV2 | ASTGQGAYNEQF
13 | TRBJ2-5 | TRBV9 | ASSVGGQGSETQY
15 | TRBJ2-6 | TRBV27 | ASSFRLQGYGANVLT
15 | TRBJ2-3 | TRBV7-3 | ASSRRASGGSTDTQY
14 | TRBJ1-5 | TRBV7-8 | ASSLYDRGVNQPQH
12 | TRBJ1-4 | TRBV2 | ASQRQSTNEKLF
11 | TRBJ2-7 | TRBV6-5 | ASSQGSSYEQY
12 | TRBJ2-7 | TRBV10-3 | AISGQGLSYEQY
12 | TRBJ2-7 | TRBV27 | ASSFSGQGPEQY
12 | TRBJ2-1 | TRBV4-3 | ASSQDRGRNEQF
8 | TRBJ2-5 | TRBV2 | ASSLETQY